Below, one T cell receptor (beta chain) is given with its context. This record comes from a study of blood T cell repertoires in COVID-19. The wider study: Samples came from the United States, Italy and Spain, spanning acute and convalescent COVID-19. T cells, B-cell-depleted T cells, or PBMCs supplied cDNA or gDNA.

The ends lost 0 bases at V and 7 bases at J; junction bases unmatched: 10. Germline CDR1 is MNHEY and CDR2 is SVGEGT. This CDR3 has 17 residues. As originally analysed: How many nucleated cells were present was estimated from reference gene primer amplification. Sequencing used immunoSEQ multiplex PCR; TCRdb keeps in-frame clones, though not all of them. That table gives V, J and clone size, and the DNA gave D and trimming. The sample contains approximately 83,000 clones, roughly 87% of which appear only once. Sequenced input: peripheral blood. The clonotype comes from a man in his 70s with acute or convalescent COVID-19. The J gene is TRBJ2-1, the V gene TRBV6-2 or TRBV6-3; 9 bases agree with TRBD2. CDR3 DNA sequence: TGTGCCAGCAGTTACTCGTATTCGGCGGGGGGGGCAAATGAGCAGTTCTTC. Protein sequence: CASSYSYSAGGANEQFF.